This TCR beta chain stems from a study of identical twins. Study-level points and caveats: For monozygotic twins, models underestimated out-of-frame TCR alpha sharing. Analyses based on zero insertions could be partly confounded by invariant MAIT and iNKT cells.

V lost 0 bases and J 4 bases, leaving 13 bases between the germline ends. CDR1 and CDR2 (germline): SGDLS, YYNGEE. The CDR3 spans 15 residues. There were only healthy Caucasians among the donors. TCRdb re-derived calls from the 5' RACE reads in MiXCR, one entry per CDR3 protein. Of about 570,000 distinct CDR3 sequences in the sample, 9% to 10% were seen once. Points on this clonotype: Its matching antigen is unknown.

These data also formed part of another study, on yellow fever vaccine responses in identical twins.

V is TRBV9 and J is TRBJ1-1; D may be TRBD1 (6 bases). The sequencing sample was made of PBMCs. The receptor was derived from a woman aged 18-30 years in good health. The DNA for the CDR3 is TGTGCCAGCAGCGTAGCCGTACAGGGAGGCACTGAAGCTTTCTTT. It specifies CASSVAVQGGTEAFF.